This is a list of T cell receptor beta chains from one sample in a study of blood T cell repertoires in COVID-19. TCRdb's copy holds only in-frame clones and misses some; the assay was immunoSEQ multiplex PCR. The sample includes approximately 40,000 clones, approximately 90% of them seen just once. Sequencing input: peripheral blood. These receptor sequences come from a man in his sixties with acute or convalescent COVID-19. Each CDR3 is given with its conserved first and last residue.

CDR3 length: 13; V gene: TRBV19; J gene: TRBJ2-5; CDR3 protein: CASSIGSQETQYF
CDR3 length: 16; V gene: TRBV7-8; J gene: TRBJ1-5; CDR3 protein: CASSQTGAISRRPQHF
CDR3 length: 14; V gene: TRBV30; J gene: TRBJ1-2; CDR3 protein: CAWSTGNTVYGYTF
CDR3 length: 13; V gene: TRBV5-1; J gene: TRBJ1-2; CDR3 protein: CASNLDREGGYTF
CDR3 length: 15; V gene: TRBV6-6; J gene: TRBJ1-2; CDR3 protein: CASSPQGAQNYGYTF
CDR3 length: 14; V gene: TRBV5-1; J gene: TRBJ1-5; CDR3 protein: CASSIGGGYQPQHF
CDR3 length: 16; V gene: TRBV6-5; J gene: TRBJ2-1; CDR3 protein: CASSYGGSRGYNEQFF
CDR3 length: 16; V gene: TRBV25-1; J gene: TRBJ2-3; CDR3 protein: CASSEGDRGRTDTQYF
CDR3 length: 17; V gene: TRBV28; J gene: TRBJ2-6; CDR3 protein: CASSLDSAFSGANVLTF
CDR3 length: 15; V gene: TRBV5-1; J gene: TRBJ2-5; CDR3 protein: CASSAAGAGQETQYF
CDR3 length: 16; V gene: TRBV10-3; J gene: TRBJ2-3; CDR3 protein: CAISKGDRGFTDTQYF
CDR3 length: 14; V gene: TRBV7-8; J gene: TRBJ2-5; CDR3 protein: CASSWSQGRETQYF
CDR3 length: 15; V gene: TRBV5-4; J gene: TRBJ1-5; CDR3 protein: CASSLDRGQYQPQHF
CDR3 length: 14; V gene: TRBV4-3; J gene: TRBJ1-2; CDR3 protein: CASSQDYRQGGYTF
CDR3 length: 12; V gene: TRBV24-1; J gene: TRBJ1-2; CDR3 protein: CATSPGDYGYTF
CDR3 length: 13; V gene: TRBV19; J gene: TRBJ1-1; CDR3 protein: CASSPQGYTEAFF
CDR3 length: 17; V gene: TRBV10-3; J gene: TRBJ2-1; CDR3 protein: CAISEHRGASGENEQFF
CDR3 length: 13; V gene: TRBV10-3; J gene: TRBJ2-3; CDR3 protein: CASGRAGGDTQYF
CDR3 length: 17; V gene: TRBV6-6; J gene: TRBJ1-5; CDR3 protein: CASSQWRTGGINQPQHF
CDR3 length: 15; V gene: TRBV14; J gene: TRBJ2-7; CDR3 protein: CASSQIREGSYEQYF
CDR3 length: 11; V gene: TRBV6-1; J gene: TRBJ1-1; CDR3 protein: CASSDRLEAFF
CDR3 length: 13; V gene: TRBV19; J gene: TRBJ1-5; CDR3 protein: CASSDSSARAQHF
CDR3 length: 17; V gene: TRBV5-1; J gene: TRBJ2-3; CDR3 protein: CASSLNRESAGTDTQYF